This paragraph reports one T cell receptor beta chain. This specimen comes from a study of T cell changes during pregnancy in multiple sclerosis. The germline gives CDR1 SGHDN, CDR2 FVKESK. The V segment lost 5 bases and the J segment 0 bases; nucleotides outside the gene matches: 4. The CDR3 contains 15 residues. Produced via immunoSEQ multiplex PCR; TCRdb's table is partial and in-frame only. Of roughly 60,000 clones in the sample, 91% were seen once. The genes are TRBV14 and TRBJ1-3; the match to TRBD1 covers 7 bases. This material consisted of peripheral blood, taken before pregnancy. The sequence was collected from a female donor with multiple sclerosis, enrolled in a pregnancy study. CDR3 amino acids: CASSVQGYSGNTIYF. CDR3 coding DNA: TGTGCCAGCAGCGTACAGGGGTACTCTGGAAACACCATATATTTT.